The T cell receptor beta chain described here comes from a study of cytomegalovirus exposure and HLA in healthy donors. Overall study findings and caveats: Follow-up analysis later connected one missense variant in DCLRE1C with trimming of TCR beta V- and J-genes.

In regard to this clone: The antigen is unknown.

Trimming at V came to 4 bases and at J to 5 bases, leaving 6 bases not matched to a gene. The CDR3 is 14 amino acids. The V gene's germline CDR1 is SGHAT and CDR2 FQNNGV. PCR employed 60 Vbeta and 13 Jbeta primers. Measured with immunoSEQ multiplex PCR; TCRdb has only the in-frame clones, and not every one. The profile shows around 230,000 clones, 82% of them singletons. Sequencing used PBMCs. This chain joins TRBV11-2 and TRBJ1-1; 8 nucleotides match TRBD1. The source is a man in his forties in good health and CMV-seropositive. The CDR3 sequence: CASSSGQGKTEAFF. The CDR3 bases are TGTGCCAGCAGCTCCGGACAGGGAAAGACTGAAGCTTTCTTT. Full variable domain (outside the CDR3, taken from reference TRBV11-2 and TRBJ1-1): EAGVAQSPRYKIIEKRQSVAFWCNPISGHATLYWYQQILGQGPKLLIQFQNNGVVDDSQLPKDRFSAERLKGVDSTLKIQPAKLEDSAVYLCASSSGQGKTEAFFGQGTRLTVV.